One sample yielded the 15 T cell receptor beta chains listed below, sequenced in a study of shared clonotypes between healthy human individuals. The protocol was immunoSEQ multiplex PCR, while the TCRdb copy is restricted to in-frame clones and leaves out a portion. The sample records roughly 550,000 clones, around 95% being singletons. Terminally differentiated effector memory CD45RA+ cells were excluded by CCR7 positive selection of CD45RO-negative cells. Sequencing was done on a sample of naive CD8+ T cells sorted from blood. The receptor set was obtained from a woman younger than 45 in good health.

DNA of the CDR3: TGTGCCAGCAGTGGTCAGTACCCCTACAATGAGCAGTTCTTC. Amino acid sequence: CASSGQYPYNEQFF. The genes are TRBV2 and TRBJ2-1; D unresolved. In germline, CDR1 is SNHLY, CDR2 FYNNEI. Trimming removed 4 bases from V and 2 bases from J, with 9 bases in between. This CDR3 comprises 14 residues. Full variable domain (missing parts from reference TRBV2 and TRBJ2-1): EPEVTQTPSHQVTQMGQEVILRCVPISNHLYFYWYRQILGQKVEFLVSFYNNEISEKSEIFDDQFSVERPDGSNFTLKIRSTKLEDSAMYFCASSGQYPYNEQFFGPGTRLTVL.

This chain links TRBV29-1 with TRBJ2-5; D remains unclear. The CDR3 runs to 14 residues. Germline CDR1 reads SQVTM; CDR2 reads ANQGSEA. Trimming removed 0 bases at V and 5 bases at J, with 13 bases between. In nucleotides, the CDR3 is TGCAGCGTTGAAGATCTTCCAGCGACCGAGACCCAGTACTTC. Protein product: CSVEDLPATETQYF.

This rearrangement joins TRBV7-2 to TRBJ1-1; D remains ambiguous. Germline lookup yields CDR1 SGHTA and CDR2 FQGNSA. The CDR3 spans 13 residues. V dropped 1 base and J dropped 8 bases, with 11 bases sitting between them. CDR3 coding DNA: TGTGCCAGCAGCTTAGTTGGGGAGCCGGAAGCTTTCTTT. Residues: CASSLVGEPEAFF. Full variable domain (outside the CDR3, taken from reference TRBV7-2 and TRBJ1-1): GAGVSQSPSNKVTEKGKDVELRCDPISGHTALYWYRQSLGQGLEFLIYFQGNSAPDKSGLPSDRFSAERTGGSVSTLTIQRTQQEDSAVYLCASSLVGEPEAFFGQGTRLTVV.

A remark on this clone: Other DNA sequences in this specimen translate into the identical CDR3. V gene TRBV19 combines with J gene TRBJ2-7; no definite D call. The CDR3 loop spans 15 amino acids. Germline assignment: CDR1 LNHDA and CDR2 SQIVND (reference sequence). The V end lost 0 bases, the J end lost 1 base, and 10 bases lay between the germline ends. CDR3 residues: CASSIDGQPSYEQYF. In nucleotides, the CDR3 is TGTGCCAGTAGTATAGATGGCCAGCCGTCCTACGAGCAGTACTTC.

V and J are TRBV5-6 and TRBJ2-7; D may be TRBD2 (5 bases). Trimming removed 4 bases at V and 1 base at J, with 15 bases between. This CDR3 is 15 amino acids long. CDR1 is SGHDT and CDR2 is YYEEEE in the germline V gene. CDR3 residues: CASSLTPRGSYEQYF. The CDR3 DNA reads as TGTGCCAGCAGCCTGACACCCCGGGGATCCTACGAGCAGTACTTC.

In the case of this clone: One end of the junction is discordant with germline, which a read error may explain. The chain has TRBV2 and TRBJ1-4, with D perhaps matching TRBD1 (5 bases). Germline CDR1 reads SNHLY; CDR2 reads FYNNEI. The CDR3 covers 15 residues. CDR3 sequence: CASSEVGGKREKLFF. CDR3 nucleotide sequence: TGTGCCAGCAGCGAAGTCGGGGGAAAACGGGAAAAACTGTTTTTT.

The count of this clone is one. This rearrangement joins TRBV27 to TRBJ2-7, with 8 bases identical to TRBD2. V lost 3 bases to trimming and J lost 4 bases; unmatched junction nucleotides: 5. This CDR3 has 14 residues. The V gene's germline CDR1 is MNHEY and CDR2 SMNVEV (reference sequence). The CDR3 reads CASSFRREVYEQYF. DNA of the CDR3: TGTGCCAGCAGTTTTAGGCGGGAGGTGTACGAGCAGTACTTC.

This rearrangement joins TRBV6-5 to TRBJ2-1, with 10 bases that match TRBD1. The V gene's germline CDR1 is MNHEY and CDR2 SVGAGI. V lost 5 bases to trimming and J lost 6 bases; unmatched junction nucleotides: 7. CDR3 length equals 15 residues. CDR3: CASSQGTGVINEQFF. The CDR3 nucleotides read TGTGCCAGCAGTCAAGGGACAGGGGTGATCAATGAGCAGTTCTTC.

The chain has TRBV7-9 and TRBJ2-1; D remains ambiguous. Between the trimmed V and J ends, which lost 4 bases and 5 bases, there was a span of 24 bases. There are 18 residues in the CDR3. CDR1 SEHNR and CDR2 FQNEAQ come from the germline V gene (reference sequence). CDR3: CASSSSSATNQHNNEQFF. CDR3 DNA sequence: TGTGCCAGCAGCTCCTCCTCCGCTACGAACCAACACAACAATGAGCAGTTCTTC.

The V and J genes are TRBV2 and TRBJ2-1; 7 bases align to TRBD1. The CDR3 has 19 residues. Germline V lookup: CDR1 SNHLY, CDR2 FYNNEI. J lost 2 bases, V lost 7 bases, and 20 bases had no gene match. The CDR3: CASIPGQITTRDTYNEQFF. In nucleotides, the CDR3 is TGTGCCAGCATCCCGGGACAGATTACAACCCGCGATACCTACAATGAGCAGTTCTTC.

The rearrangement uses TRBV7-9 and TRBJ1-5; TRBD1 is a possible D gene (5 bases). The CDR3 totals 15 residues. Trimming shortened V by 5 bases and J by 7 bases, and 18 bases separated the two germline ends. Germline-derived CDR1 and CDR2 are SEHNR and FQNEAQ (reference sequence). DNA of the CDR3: TGTGCCAGCAGCGCAGAGGGGCGGGGGATCCAGCCCCAGCATTTT. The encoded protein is CASSAEGRGIQPQHF.

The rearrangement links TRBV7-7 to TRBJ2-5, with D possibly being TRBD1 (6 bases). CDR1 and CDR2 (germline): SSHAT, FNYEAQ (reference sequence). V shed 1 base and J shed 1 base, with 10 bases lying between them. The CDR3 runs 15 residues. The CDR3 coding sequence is TGTGCCAGCAGCTTAGATGGGACATTCCAAGAGACCCAGTACTTC. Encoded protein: CASSLDGTFQETQYF.

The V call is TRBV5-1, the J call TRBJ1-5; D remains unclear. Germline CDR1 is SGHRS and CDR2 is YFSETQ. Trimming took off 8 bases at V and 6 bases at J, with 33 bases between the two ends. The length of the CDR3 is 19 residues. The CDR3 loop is CARGFRPLTPLIDVQPQHF. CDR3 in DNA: TGCGCCAGGGGATTCCGTCCCTTGACCCCTCTTATAGACGTTCAGCCCCAGCATTTT.

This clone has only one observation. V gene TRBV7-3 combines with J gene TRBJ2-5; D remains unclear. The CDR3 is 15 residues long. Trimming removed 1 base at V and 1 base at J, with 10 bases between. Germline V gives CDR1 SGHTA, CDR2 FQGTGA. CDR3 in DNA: TGTGCCAGCAGCTTAATCGCGACGTTCCAAGAGACCCAGTACTTC. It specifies CASSLIATFQETQYF.

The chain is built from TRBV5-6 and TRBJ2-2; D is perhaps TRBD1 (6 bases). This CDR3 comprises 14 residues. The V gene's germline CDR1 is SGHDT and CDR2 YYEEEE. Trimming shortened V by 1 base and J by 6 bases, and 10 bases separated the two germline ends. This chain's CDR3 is CASSLRTAPGELFF. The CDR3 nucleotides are TGTGCCAGCAGCTTGCGGACAGCTCCCGGGGAGCTGTTTTTT. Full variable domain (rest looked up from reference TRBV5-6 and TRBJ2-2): DAGVTQSPTHLIKTRGQQVTLRCSPKSGHDTVSWYQQALGQGPQFIFQYYEEEERQRGNFPDRFSGHQFPNYSSELNVNALLLGDSALYLCASSLRTAPGELFFGEGSRLTVL.